The sequence of this T cell receptor beta chain was determined in a study of T cell responses to AZD1222 COVID-19 vaccine (dated by TCRdb to the early 2020s). Study-wide context: Because spike-specific TCR depth and breadth did not differ between the two schedules, AZD1222 recipients who got a second dose at roughly 4 weeks were pooled with those who got a second dose at roughly 12 weeks. Trial participants were enrolled by age into 18-55, 56-69 and 70-plus year subgroups, with about 150, 28 and 57 TCR-sequenced participants respectively. TCR sequencing was performed for more than 230 trial participants, of whom 200 to 220 were given two doses of AZD1222 and some 26 were given two doses of MenACWY control vaccine.

Details on this clone: This clone's antigen is unknown. No quality values exist for individual bases; no much larger clone is one base distant.

The CDR3, cysteine through phenylalanine, is 14 amino acids long. The CDR3 DNA has 42 bases and is translated from base 1. The germline ends are 15 bases apart after V is trimmed by 5 bases and J by 8 bases. CDR1 and CDR2 are drawn from the germline V gene (reference sequence): SSHAT, FNYEAQ. The CDR3 regions of human TCRbeta chains were subjected to immunosequencing. On the study's bioinformatics: TCRs in the repertoires were matched against a reference library of SARS-CoV-2-specific TCRs that had been generated with the MIRA antigen-specificity platform. Breadth meant the fraction of unique TCRs that were SARS-CoV-2-associated, whereas depth meant the fraction of total T cells that were SARS-CoV-2-associated. Each spike-specific TCR was assigned to its reactive spike region and to a CD4 or CD8 class using the MIRA data. Log10-transformed breadth and depth values were compared by one-way ANOVA with Sidak's multiple comparisons tests. TCRdb stores this immuneACCESS table with in-frame sequences only. Part of the clones is absent; in the studies checked, under half of the shortfall reflects unresolved V genes, and no reason is known for the rest. Clonal size and the V and J genes are those of that table, whereas D and trimming came from the DNA. Here the sample has about 110,000 clones; around 95% occur a single time. Less than 2.5% of the sample belongs to the ten largest clones.

Points the paper makes about the study in general: CD4 TCRs associated with the vaccine covered the entire spike protein, and the dominant responses were in regions 160-218 and 743-854. Most participants were white British and females outnumbered males, and the authors suggested that clonal diversity may have been underestimated. Conclusions about previously exposed vaccinees are limited, since just five or six AZD1222 recipients were seropositive for SARS-CoV-2 at baseline. In the small 56-69-year group, the increase in depth fell short of significance, most likely because of low power. After two AZD1222 doses, spike-specific TCR breadth and depth were significantly higher than at day 0 and than in MenACWY recipients. Because no samples from the day 14 peak response were available, repertoires could be characterized only after the peak T cell response. Reportedly, almost half of the unique spike-specific TCRs recognized epitopes lying outside the regions that are mutated in the B.1.351 and B.1.1.7 variants.

The time point label here, explained by the study, means: baseline before first vaccination. Vaccinee samples were obtained from the UK trials COV001 and COV002, which included a single-blind randomized controlled phase 2/3 trial of AZD1222 (ChAdOx1 nCoV-19) in healthy adults. Trial participant PBMC samples were collected at day 0 and day 28 after the second dose for TCRbeta chain sequencing. The sequence joins TRBV7-7 to TRBJ2-2, with a weak D call of TRBD1 (6 bases match). The clonotype originates from an adult in good health. The input for sequencing was peripheral blood, taken on day 0 of AZD1222 vaccination. The DNA is as follows: TGTGCCAGCAGCCCAACAGGGCCTGGAGGGGAGCTGTTTTTT. Translated, this is CASSPTGPGGELFF.